The next 8 T cell receptor beta chains were all read from a single sample in a study of cytomegalovirus exposure and HLA in healthy donors. The PCR contained 60 Vbeta and 13 Jbeta primers. Libraries were prepared by immunoSEQ multiplex PCR; TCRdb keeps only in-frame clonotypes and omits some of them. Here the sample spans approximately 290,000 clones, around 80% being singletons. The source material was PBMCs. All receptors come from a girl aged 2-10 years in good health and CMV-seronegative.

V usage is TRBV25-1 and J usage is TRBJ1-4; unclear D gene. The CDR3 covers 11 residues. V was clipped by 7 bases and J by 12 bases, with 12 bases between them. Looked up from germline, CDR1 is MGHDK and CDR2 is SYGVNS. CDR3 DNA: TGTGCCAGCACCCACCTCGGGGAACTGTTTTTT. Translation gives CASTHLGELFF.

The chain links TRBV11-2 to TRBJ2-2; TRBD2 aligns across 11 bases. The germline CDR1 and CDR2 sequences are SGHAT and FQNNGV. The CDR3 consists of 16 residues. V was pared by 4 bases and J by 3 bases, with 4 bases of the junction left unmatched. The CDR3 loop reads CASSSGLAVYTGELFF. CDR3 DNA sequence: TGTGCCAGCAGCTCGGGACTAGCGGTTTACACCGGGGAGCTGTTTTTT. The entire variable domain, with the rest obtained from reference TRBV11-2 and TRBJ2-2, is as follows: EAGVAQSPRYKIIEKRQSVAFWCNPISGHATLYWYQQILGQGPKLLIQFQNNGVVDDSQLPKDRFSAERLKGVDSTLKIQPAKLEDSAVYLCASSSGLAVYTGELFFGEGSRLTVL.

This clone was found a few times. The rearrangement uses TRBV5-1 and TRBJ2-7; TRBD2 aligns across 8 bases. This CDR3 is 13 amino acids long. The germline gives CDR1 SGHRS, CDR2 YFSETQ. The trim removed 7 bases at V and 4 bases at J, leaving 7 bases unmatched. The CDR3: CASSGTSRYEQYF. Here the CDR3 DNA reads TGCGCCAGCTCCGGGACTAGTAGATACGAGCAGTACTTC.

The chain couples TRBV5-1 to TRBJ1-2; D perhaps matches TRBD1 (5 bases). Trimming removed 0 bases from V and 1 base from J, with 7 bases in between. The V gene's germline CDR1 is SGHRS and CDR2 YFSETQ. This CDR3 is built from 14 residues. CDR3 sequence reads: CASSLGQHNYGYTF. For the CDR3, the DNA is TGCGCCAGCAGCTTGGGACAGCATAACTATGGCTACACCTTC.

J is TRBJ2-2 and V is TRBV28, with TRBD1 matching 7 bases. In germline, CDR1 is MDHEN, CDR2 SYDVKM. V lost 6 bases to trimming and J lost 4 bases; unmatched junction nucleotides: 14. There are 17 residues in the CDR3. The DNA of the CDR3 is TGTGCCAGCAGCCCAAGTCGACAGGGCCCTGTCACCGGGGAGCTGTTTTTT. This encodes CASSPSRQGPVTGELFF.

The chain links TRBV5-4 to TRBJ1-6; 8 nucleotides match TRBD1. Per the germline V gene, CDR1 is SGHNT and CDR2 is YYREEE (reference sequence). This CDR3 is 12 amino acids long. J was trimmed by 16 bases and V by 4 bases; bases with no gene match: 7. CDR3 residues: CASSTTGGKLHF. CDR3 nucleotides: TGTGCCAGCAGCACTACAGGGGGGAAACTCCACTTT.

The V and J genes are TRBV5-1 and TRBJ2-1; D perhaps matches TRBD1 (5 bases). The CDR3 length is 14 residues. Germline-derived CDR1 and CDR2 are SGHRS and YFSETQ. The ends were cut back, 0 bases at V and 6 bases at J, with 10 bases in the middle. The CDR3 here is CASSLASQVNEQFF. In DNA, the CDR3 is TGCGCCAGCAGCTTGGCTTCACAGGTCAATGAGCAGTTCTTC.

The rearrangement joins TRBV11-1 to TRBJ2-2; D is uncertain. Germline CDR1 is SGHAT and CDR2 is FQDESV (reference sequence). V gave up 6 bases and J gave up 2 bases, with 10 bases separating them. This CDR3 has 14 residues. In nucleotides, the CDR3 is TGTGCCAGCAGTCCCCGACTCAACACCGGGGAGCTGTTTTTT. Translating it yields CASSPRLNTGELFF. The whole variable domain, remainder taken from reference TRBV11-1 and TRBJ2-2, is EAEVAQSPRYKITEKSQAVAFWCDPISGHATLYWYRQILGQGPELLVQFQDESVVDDSQLPKDRFSAERLKGVDSTLKIQPAELGDSAMYLCASSPRLNTGELFFGEGSRLTVL.